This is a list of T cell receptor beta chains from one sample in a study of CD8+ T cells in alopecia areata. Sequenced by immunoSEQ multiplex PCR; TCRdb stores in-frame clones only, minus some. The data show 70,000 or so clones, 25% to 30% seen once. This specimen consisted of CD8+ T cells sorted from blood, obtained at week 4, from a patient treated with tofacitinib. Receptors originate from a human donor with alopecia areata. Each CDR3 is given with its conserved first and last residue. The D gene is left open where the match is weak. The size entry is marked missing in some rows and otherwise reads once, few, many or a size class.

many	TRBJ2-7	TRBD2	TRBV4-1	CASSQDAGGGYEQYF	TGCGCCAGCAGCCAAGATGCGGGGGGTGGATACGAGCAGTACTTC
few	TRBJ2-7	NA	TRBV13	CASSLAGRPRSYEQHF	TGTGCCAGCAGCTTAGCAGGGAGGCCCCGCTCCTACGAGCAGCACTTC
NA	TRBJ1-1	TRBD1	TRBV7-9	CASEGQPEAFF	TGTGCCAGCGAGGGACAGCCTGAAGCTTTCTTT
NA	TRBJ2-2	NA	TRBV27	CATRLVYGSGELFF	TGTGCCACCCGACTAGTATATGGATCCGGGGAGCTGTTTTTT
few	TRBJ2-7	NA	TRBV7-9	CASTDSQNEQYF	TGTGCCAGCACGGACAGTCAAAACGAGCAGTACTTC
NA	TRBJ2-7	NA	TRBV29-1	CSVELLQGSYEQYF	TGCAGCGTTGAACTCCTGCAGGGGAGCTACGAGCAGTACTTC
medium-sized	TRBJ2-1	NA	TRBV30	CAWSPGDFQGFNEQFF	TGTGCCTGGAGTCCAGGGGACTTCCAGGGGTTCAATGAGCAGTTCTTC
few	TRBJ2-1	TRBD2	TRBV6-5	CASSGLAGNVEQFF	TGTGCCAGCAGTGGACTAGCGGGAAATGTTGAGCAGTTCTTC
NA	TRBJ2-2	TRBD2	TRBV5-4	CASSQEREWNTGELFF	TGCGCCAGCAGCCAAGAGCGGGAGTGGAACACCGGGGAGCTGTTTTTT
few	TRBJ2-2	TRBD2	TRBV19	CASSEGTSGYTGELFF	TGTGCCAGTAGTGAGGGGACTAGCGGTTATACCGGGGAGCTGTTTTTT
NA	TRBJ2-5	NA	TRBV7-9	CASSSLTETQYF	TGTGCCAGCAGCTCCCTGACGGAGACCCAGTACTTC
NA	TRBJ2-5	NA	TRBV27	CASNPAPGKGETQYF	TGTGCCAGCAACCCCGCTCCAGGGAAGGGAGAGACCCAGTACTTC
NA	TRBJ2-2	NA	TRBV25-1	CASREQGVGELFF	TGTGCCAGCAGGGAACAGGGCGTCGGGGAGCTGTTTTTT
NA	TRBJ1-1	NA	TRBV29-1	CSVVSDSPNTEAFF	TGCAGCGTTGTTTCTGACAGTCCGAACACTGAAGCTTTCTTT
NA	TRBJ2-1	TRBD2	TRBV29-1	CSVSGGSYNEQFF	TGCAGCGTGAGCGGGGGCTCCTACAATGAGCAGTTCTTC
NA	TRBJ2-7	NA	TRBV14	CASSQVFGKGEQYF	TGTGCCAGCAGCCAAGTTTTCGGCAAGGGCGAGCAGTACTTC
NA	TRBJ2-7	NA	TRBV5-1	CASSRGSAREQYF	TGCGCCAGCAGCCGGGGGTCAGCACGGGAGCAGTACTTC
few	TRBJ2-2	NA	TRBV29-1	CSLVQPNTGELFF	TGCAGCCTAGTCCAGCCGAACACCGGGGAGCTGTTTTTT
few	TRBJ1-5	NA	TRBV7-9	CASSLVGRNQPQHF	TGTGCCAGCAGCTTAGTAGGGCGCAATCAGCCCCAGCATTTT
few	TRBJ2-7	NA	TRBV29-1	CSVEDPQGSYEQYF	TGCAGCGTTGAAGATCCCCAGGGCTCCTACGAGCAGTACTTC
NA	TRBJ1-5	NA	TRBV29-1	CSVRVGSNQPQHF	TGCAGCGTCAGGGTGGGTAGCAATCAGCCCCAGCATTTT
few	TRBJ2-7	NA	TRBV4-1	CASSPGVHEQYF	TGCGCCAGCAGCCCAGGGGTCCACGAGCAGTACTTC
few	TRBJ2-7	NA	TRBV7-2	CASSFDLDEQYF	TGTGCCAGCAGCTTTGACTTAGACGAGCAGTACTTC
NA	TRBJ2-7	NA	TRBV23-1	CASSLKGTAYEQYF	TGCGCCAGCAGTCTTAAGGGAACGGCCTACGAGCAGTACTTC
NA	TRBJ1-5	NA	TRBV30	CAWSSGDNQPQHF	TGTGCCTGGTCTTCAGGGGACAATCAGCCCCAGCATTTT
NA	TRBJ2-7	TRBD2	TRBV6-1	CASRAGLSYEQYF	TGTGCCAGCAGAGCGGGACTCTCCTACGAGCAGTACTTC
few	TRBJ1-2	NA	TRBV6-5	CASSQGLGYGYTF	TGTGCCAGCAGCCAGGGGCTCGGCTATGGCTACACCTTC
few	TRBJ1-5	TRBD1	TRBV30	CAWSWGQGYQPQHF	TGTGCCTGGAGCTGGGGACAGGGGTATCAGCCCCAGCATTTT
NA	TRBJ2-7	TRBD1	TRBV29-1	CSVEESSGQGAYEQYF	TGCAGCGTTGAAGAATCCTCCGGACAGGGGGCCTACGAGCAGTACTTC
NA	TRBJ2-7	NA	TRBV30	CAWSWAPNYEQYF	TGTGCCTGGAGTTGGGCACCGAACTACGAGCAGTACTTC
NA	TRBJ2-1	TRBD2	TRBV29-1	CSAASGSTNEQFF	TGCAGCGCTGCTAGCGGGAGTACGAATGAGCAGTTCTTC
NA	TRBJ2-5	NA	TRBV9	CASSPHEGHAETQYF	TGTGCCAGCAGCCCCCATGAGGGACATGCAGAGACCCAGTACTTC
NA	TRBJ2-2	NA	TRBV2	CASSEVASTGELFF	TGTGCCAGCAGTGAAGTGGCTTCGACCGGGGAGCTGTTTTTT
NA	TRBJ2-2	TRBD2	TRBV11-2	CASSPRAGTSGDTGELFF	TGTGCCAGCAGCCCACGGGCCGGGACTAGCGGGGACACCGGGGAGCTGTTTTTT
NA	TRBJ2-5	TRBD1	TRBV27	CASSYQRTGVETQYF	TGTGCCAGCAGTTACCAACGGACAGGGGTGGAGACCCAGTACTTC
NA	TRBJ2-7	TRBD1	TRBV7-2	CASSWDRFEQYF	TGTGCCAGCAGCTGGGACAGGTTCGAGCAGTACTTC
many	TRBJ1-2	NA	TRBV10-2	CASSGGVEGYTF	TGCGCCAGCAGTGGTGGGGTTGAAGGCTACACCTTC
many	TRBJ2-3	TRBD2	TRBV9	CASSALGGSVDTQYF	TGTGCCAGCAGCGCCCTCGGCGGGAGCGTAGATACGCAGTATTTT
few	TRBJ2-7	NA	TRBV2	CASIGRDSPGGEQYF	TGTGCCAGCATAGGACGGGACTCCCCAGGAGGCGAGCAGTACTTC